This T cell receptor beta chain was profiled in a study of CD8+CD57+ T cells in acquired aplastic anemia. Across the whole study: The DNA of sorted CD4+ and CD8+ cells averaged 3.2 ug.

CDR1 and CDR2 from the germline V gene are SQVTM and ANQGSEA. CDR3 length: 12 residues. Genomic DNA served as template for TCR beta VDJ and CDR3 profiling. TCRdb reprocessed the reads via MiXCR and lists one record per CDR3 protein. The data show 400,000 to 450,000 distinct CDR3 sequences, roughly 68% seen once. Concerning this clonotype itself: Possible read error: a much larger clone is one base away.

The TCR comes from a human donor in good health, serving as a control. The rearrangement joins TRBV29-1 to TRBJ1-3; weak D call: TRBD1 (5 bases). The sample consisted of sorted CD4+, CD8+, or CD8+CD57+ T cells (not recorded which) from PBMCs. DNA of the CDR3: TGCAGCGCGGGGGAGGTTGGAAACACCACATATTTT. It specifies CSAGEVGNTTYF.